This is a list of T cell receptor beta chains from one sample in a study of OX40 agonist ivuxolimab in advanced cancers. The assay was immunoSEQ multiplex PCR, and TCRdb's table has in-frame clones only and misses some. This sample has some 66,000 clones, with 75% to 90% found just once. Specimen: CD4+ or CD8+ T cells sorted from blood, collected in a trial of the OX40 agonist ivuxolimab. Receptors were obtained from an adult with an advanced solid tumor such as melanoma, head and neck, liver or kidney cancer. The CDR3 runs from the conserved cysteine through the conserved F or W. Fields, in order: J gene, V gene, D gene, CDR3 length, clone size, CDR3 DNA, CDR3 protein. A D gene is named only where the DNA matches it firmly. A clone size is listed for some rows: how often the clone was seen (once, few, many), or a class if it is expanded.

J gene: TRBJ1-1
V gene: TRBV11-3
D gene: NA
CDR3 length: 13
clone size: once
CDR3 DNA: TGTGCCAGCAGCTCAGATATGAACACTGAAGCTTTCTTT
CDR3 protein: CASSSDMNTEAFF

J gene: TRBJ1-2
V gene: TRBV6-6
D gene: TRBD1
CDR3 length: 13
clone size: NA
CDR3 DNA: TGTGCCAGCAGTTCCCCGGGACAGTATGGCTACACCTTC
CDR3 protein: CASSSPGQYGYTF

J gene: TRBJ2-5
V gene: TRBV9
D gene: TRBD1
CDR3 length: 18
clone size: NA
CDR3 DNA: TGTGCCAGCAGCGTGGGTCTAGGACAGGGACAGTACCAAGAGACCCAGTACTTC
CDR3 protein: CASSVGLGQGQYQETQYF

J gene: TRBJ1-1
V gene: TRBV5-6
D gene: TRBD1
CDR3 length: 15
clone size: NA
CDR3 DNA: TGTGCCAGCAGCTCCGGGACAGGATTTAGCACTGAAGCTTTCTTT
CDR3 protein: CASSSGTGFSTEAFF

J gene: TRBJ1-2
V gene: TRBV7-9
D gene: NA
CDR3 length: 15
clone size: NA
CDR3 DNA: TGTGCCAGCAGCTTACGGGGAGGGCTTAACTATGGCTACACCTTC
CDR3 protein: CASSLRGGLNYGYTF

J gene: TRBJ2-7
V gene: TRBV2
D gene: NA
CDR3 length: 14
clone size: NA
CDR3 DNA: TGTGCCAGCAGGGACGCCCAGTACTCCTACGAGCAGTACTTC
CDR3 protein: CASRDAQYSYEQYF

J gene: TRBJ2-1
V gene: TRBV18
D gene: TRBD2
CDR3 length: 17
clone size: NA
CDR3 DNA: TGTGCCAGCTCACCACCTATGGCTAGCGGGGGATACAATGAGCAGTTCTTC
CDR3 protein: CASSPPMASGGYNEQFF

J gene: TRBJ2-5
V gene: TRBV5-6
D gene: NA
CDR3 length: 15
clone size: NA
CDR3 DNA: TGTGCCAGCAGCTTCGCAAGTGGGGGCCAAGAGACCCAGTACTTC
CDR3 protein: CASSFASGGQETQYF

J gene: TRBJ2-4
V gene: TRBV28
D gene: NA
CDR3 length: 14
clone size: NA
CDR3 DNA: TGTGCCAGCAGTTTACTAGGCGGTAGAAACATTCAGTACTTC
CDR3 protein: CASSLLGGRNIQYF

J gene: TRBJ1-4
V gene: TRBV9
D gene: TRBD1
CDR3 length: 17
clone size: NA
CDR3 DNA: TGTGCCAGCTCTCCTCGACAGGGGAGGGTAACTAATGAAAAACTGTTTTTT
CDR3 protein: CASSPRQGRVTNEKLFF

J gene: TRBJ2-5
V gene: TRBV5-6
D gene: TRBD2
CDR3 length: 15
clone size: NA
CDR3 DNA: TGTGCCAGCAGCACTCCGGGGGGGGCCGCTGAGACCCAGTACTTC
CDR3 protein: CASSTPGGAAETQYF

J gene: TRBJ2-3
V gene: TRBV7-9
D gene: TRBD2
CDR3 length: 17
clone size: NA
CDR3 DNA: TGTGCCAGCAGTTTTAAGGCGGCTAGCGGGACGGTAGATACGCAGTATTTT
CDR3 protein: CASSFKAASGTVDTQYF

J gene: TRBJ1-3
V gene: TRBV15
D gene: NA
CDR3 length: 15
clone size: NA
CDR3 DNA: TGTGCCACCAGCAGGCAGCGCAGTGGGGGAAACACCATATATTTT
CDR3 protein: CATSRQRSGGNTIYF

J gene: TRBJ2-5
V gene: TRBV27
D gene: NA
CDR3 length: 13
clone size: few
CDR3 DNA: TGTGCCAGCAGTATCACAGGAAGGGAGACCCAGTACTTC
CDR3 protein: CASSITGRETQYF

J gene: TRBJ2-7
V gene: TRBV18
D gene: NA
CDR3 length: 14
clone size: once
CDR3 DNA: TGTGCCAGCTCACCGTCGGGACCAACCTACGAGCAGTACTTC
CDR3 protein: CASSPSGPTYEQYF

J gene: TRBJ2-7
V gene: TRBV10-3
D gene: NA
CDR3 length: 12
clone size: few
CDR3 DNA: TGTGCCATCAGTGAGGCTAGCCACGAGCAGTACTTC
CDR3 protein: CAISEASHEQYF

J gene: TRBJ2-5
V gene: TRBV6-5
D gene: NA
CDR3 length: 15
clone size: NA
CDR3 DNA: TGTGCCAGCAGCGACCTTTCGGGGGCGCAGGGGACCCAGTACTTC
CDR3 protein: CASSDLSGAQGTQYF

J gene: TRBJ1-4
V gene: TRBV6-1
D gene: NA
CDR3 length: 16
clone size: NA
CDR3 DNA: TGTGCCAGCAGTGGACCCACAGGGCGCTCTGGTGAAAAACTGTTTTTT
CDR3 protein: CASSGPTGRSGEKLFF

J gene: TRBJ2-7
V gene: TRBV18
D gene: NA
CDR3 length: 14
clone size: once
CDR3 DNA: TGTGCCAGCTCACCACAAAGAGCCTCCTACGAGCAGTACTTC
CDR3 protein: CASSPQRASYEQYF

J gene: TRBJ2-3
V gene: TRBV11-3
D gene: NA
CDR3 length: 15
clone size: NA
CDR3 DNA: TGTGCCAGCACCCAGGACCCATCGCGCACAGATACGCAGTATTTT
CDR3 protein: CASTQDPSRTDTQYF

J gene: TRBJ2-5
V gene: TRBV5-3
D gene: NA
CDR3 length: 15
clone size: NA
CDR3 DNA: TGTGCCAGAAGCCTTGGACGGAGTGGGAAGGAGACCCAGTACTTC
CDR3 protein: CARSLGRSGKETQYF

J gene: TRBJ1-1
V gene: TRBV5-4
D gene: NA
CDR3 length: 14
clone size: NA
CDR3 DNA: TGTGCCAGCAGCTTGGCGCAGACGAACACTGAAGCTTTCTTT
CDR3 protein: CASSLAQTNTEAFF

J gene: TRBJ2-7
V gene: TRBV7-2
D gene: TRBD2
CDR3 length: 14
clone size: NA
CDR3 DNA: TGTGCCACCGGGGCGGTAGCGGGGCCCTACGAGCAGTACTTC
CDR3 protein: CATGAVAGPYEQYF

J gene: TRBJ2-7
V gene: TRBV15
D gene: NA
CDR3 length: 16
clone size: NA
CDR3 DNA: TGTGCCACCAGCAGAAAAGAGGAGCGGTACTCCTACGAGCAGTACTTC
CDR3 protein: CATSRKEERYSYEQYF

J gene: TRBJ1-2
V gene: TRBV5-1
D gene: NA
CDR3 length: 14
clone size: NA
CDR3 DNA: TGCGCCAGCAGCACAGAGGGACGGAACTATGGCTACACCTTC
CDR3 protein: CASSTEGRNYGYTF

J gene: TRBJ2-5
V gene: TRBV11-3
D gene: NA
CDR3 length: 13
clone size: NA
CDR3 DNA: TGTGCCAGCAGCTTAGGGTGGCAAGAGACCCAGTACTTC
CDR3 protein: CASSLGWQETQYF

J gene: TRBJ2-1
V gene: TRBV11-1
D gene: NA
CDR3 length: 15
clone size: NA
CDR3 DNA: TGTGCCAGCAGCTTAGGGGGGAGCTCCTACAATGAGCAGTTCTTC
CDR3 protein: CASSLGGSSYNEQFF

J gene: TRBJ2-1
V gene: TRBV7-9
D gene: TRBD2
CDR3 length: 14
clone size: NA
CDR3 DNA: TGTGCCAGCAGCGTCGGACTAGCGGTCAATGAGCAGTTCTTC
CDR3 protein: CASSVGLAVNEQFF

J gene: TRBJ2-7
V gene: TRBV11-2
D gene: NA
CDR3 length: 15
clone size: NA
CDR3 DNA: TGTGCCAGCAGCTTAATTAAGGGAAAGAACTACGAGCAGTACTTC
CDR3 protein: CASSLIKGKNYEQYF

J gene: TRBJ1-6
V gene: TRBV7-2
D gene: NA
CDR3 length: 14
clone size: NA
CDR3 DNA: TGTGCCAGCAGCTTAGCCATGGTTAATTCACCCCTCCACTTT
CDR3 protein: CASSLAMVNSPLHF

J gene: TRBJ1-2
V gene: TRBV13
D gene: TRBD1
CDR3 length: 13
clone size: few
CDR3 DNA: TGTGCCAGCAGCTTACAGGGGGAGCGGGGCTACACCTTC
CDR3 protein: CASSLQGERGYTF

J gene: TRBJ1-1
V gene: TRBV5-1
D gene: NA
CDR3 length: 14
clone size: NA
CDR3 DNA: TGCGCCAGCAGCTTGGGGACAGCACTACTTGAAGCTTTCTTT
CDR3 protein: CASSLGTALLEAFF

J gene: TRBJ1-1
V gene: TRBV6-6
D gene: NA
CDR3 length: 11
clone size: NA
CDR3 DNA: TGTGCCAGCAGCTTCAGGGGTGAAGCTTTCTTT
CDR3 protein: CASSFRGEAFF

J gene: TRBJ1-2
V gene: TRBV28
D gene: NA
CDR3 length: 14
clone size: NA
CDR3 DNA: TGTGCCAGCAGTTCATACACAGGACACTATGGCTACACCTTC
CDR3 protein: CASSSYTGHYGYTF

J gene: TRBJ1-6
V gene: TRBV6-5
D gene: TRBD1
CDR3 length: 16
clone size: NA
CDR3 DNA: TGTGCCAGCAGTTTTCAGGGGGCCCCTTTTAATTCACCCCTCCACTTT
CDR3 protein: CASSFQGAPFNSPLHF

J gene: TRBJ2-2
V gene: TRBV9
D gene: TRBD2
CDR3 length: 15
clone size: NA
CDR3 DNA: TGTGCCAGCAGCCCTAGCGGGAGAGAGGCCGGGGAGCTGTTTTTT
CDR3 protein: CASSPSGREAGELFF

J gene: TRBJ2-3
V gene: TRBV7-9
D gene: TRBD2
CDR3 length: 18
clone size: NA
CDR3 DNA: TGTGCCAGCAGCTTCTCGGGACTAGCAAAACGGGACACAGATACGCAGTATTTT
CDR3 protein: CASSFSGLAKRDTDTQYF

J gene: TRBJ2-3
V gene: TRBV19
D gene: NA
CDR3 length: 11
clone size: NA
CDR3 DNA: TGTGCCAGTAGTTTAGCGGATACGCAGTATTTT
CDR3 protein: CASSLADTQYF

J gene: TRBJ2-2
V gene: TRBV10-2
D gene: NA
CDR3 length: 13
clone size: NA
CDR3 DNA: TGCGCCAGCAGTCAAGGGACCACCGGGGAGCTGTTTTTT
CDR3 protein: CASSQGTTGELFF

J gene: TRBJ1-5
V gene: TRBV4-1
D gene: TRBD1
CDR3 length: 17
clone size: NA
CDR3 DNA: TGCGCCAGCAGCCAAGAAGCCAGGGGGCTTGGCAATCAGCCCCAGCATTTT
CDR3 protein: CASSQEARGLGNQPQHF

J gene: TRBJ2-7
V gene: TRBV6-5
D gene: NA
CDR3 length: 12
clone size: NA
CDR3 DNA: TGTGCCAGTGGAAGAGGAGAATACGAGCAGTACTTC
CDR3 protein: CASGRGEYEQYF

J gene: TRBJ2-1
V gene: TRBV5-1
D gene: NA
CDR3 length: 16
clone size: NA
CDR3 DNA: TGCGCCAGCAGCTTGAGGGCGGGGAACTCCTACAATGAGCAGTTCTTC
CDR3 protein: CASSLRAGNSYNEQFF

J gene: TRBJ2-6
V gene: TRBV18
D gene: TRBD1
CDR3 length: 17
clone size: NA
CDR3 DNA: TGTGCCAGCTCACCGGTACAGGGGGCGACGGGGGCCAACGTCCTGACTTTC
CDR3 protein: CASSPVQGATGANVLTF

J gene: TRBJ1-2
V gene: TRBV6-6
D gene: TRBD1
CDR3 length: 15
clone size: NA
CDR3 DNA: TGTGCCAGCAGTTACGGACAGGGATTAAACTATGGCTACACCTTC
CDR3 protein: CASSYGQGLNYGYTF

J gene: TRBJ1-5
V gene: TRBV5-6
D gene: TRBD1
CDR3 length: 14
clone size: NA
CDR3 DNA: TGTGCCAGCACCTCCGGGACAGCTAATCAGCCCCAGCATTTT
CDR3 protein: CASTSGTANQPQHF

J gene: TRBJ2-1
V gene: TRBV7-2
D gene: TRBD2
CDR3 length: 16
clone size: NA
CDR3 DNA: TGTGCCAGCAGCACTGGGACTAGCGGGAGATTTTATGAGCAGTTCTTC
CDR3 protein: CASSTGTSGRFYEQFF

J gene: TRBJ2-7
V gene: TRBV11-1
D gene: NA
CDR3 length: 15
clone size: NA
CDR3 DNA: TGTGCCAGCAGCTCCGGACTTACCGGCTGGGGCGAGCAGTACTTC
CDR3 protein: CASSSGLTGWGEQYF

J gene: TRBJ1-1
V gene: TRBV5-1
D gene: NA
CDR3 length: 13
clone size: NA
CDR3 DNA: TGCGCCAGCAGCTTGACCAGGGTTACTGAAGCTTTCTTT
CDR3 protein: CASSLTRVTEAFF

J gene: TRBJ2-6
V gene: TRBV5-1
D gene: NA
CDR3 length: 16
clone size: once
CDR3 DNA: TGCGCCAGCAGCCCACGGACGGGAGCCTCTCCCAACGTCCTGACTTTC
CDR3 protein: CASSPRTGASPNVLTF